The rows below give T cell receptor beta chains drawn from one sample of a study of T cell responses to AZD1222 COVID-19 vaccine. The table came from immunoSEQ multiplex PCR; TCRdb's copy has only in-frame clones and leaves some out. The sample consists of about 140,000 clones, 89% of them appearing once. Sample: peripheral blood, taken on day 0 of AZD1222 vaccination. Source of these receptors: an adult in good health. The CDR3 runs from the conserved cysteine through the conserved F or W. D genes are given only for firm matches. Expanded clones get a size class; other rows say once, few or many, or leave the size out.

cdr3_aa: CASSLPNQPQHF
cdr3_nt: TGTGCCAGCAGCTTACCGAATCAGCCCCAGCATTTT
j_call: TRBJ1-5
v_call: TRBV7-2
d_call: -
clone_size: -

cdr3_aa: CASSPPGLAGGGTDTQYF
cdr3_nt: TGTGCCAGCAGCCCTCCGGGACTAGCGGGGGGAGGGACAGATACGCAGTATTTT
j_call: TRBJ2-3
v_call: TRBV11-2
d_call: TRBD2
clone_size: -

cdr3_aa: CASSMAKRVYGYTF
cdr3_nt: TGTGCCAGTAGTATGGCCAAGCGGGTCTATGGCTACACCTTC
j_call: TRBJ1-2
v_call: TRBV19
d_call: -
clone_size: -

cdr3_aa: CASSLLGNYGYTF
cdr3_nt: TGTGCCAGCAGTTTGTTGGGGAACTATGGCTACACCTTC
j_call: TRBJ1-2
v_call: TRBV28
d_call: -
clone_size: -

cdr3_aa: CASSQQYRTRGNYGYTF
cdr3_nt: TGCGCCAGCAGCCAGCAATATCGGACGAGGGGAAACTATGGCTACACCTTC
j_call: TRBJ1-2
v_call: TRBV5-1
d_call: -
clone_size: -

cdr3_aa: CASSYPDRPQHF
cdr3_nt: TGTGCCAGCAGTTACCCCGACAGACCCCAGCATTTT
j_call: TRBJ1-5
v_call: TRBV6-2/TRBV6-3
d_call: -
clone_size: -

cdr3_aa: CSVGDRQLNTEAFF
cdr3_nt: TGCAGCGTTGGGGATAGGCAGCTTAACACTGAAGCTTTCTTT
j_call: TRBJ1-1
v_call: TRBV29-1
d_call: -
clone_size: -

cdr3_aa: CSVAGTTDTQYF
cdr3_nt: TGCAGCGTCGCGGGGACTACCGATACGCAGTATTTT
j_call: TRBJ2-3
v_call: TRBV29-1
d_call: TRBD2
clone_size: -

cdr3_aa: CASIAGTGGSSLDEKLFF
cdr3_nt: TGTGCCAGTATCGCCGGGACAGGGGGTTCGAGTTTGGATGAAAAACTGTTTTTT
j_call: TRBJ1-4
v_call: TRBV19
d_call: TRBD1
clone_size: -

cdr3_aa: CASNRRGAEKLFF
cdr3_nt: TGTGCCAGTAACAGGAGGGGCGCTGAAAAACTGTTTTTT
j_call: TRBJ1-4
v_call: TRBV19
d_call: -
clone_size: -

cdr3_aa: CSVEGPLPNTEAFF
cdr3_nt: TGCAGCGTTGAAGGCCCCCTCCCGAACACTGAAGCTTTCTTT
j_call: TRBJ1-1
v_call: TRBV29-1
d_call: -
clone_size: -

cdr3_aa: CSVEDDSRALHF
cdr3_nt: TGCAGCGTTGAAGATGATTCTAGGGCCCTCCACTTT
j_call: TRBJ1-6
v_call: TRBV29-1
d_call: -
clone_size: -

cdr3_aa: CASSPLDLWGGYTF
cdr3_nt: TGTGCCAGCAGCCCCCTCGACCTTTGGGGTGGCTACACCTTC
j_call: TRBJ1-2
v_call: TRBV3-1/TRBV3-2
d_call: -
clone_size: few

cdr3_aa: CASSTDRGLEKLFF
cdr3_nt: TGTGCCAGCAGCACGGACAGGGGGCTTGAAAAACTGTTTTTT
j_call: TRBJ1-4
v_call: TRBV5-5
d_call: TRBD1
clone_size: -

cdr3_aa: CASSLFADTQYF
cdr3_nt: TGTGCCAGCAGCTTGTTTGCGGATACGCAGTATTTT
j_call: TRBJ2-3
v_call: TRBV7-2
d_call: -
clone_size: -

cdr3_aa: CASSLGNANEQFF
cdr3_nt: TGTGCCAGCAGCTTAGGTAACGCCAATGAGCAGTTCTTC
j_call: TRBJ2-1
v_call: TRBV11-1
d_call: -
clone_size: -

cdr3_aa: CASSEHTGGEGYGYTF
cdr3_nt: TGTGCCAGCAGTGAACACACAGGGGGCGAGGGCTATGGCTACACCTTC
j_call: TRBJ1-2
v_call: TRBV6-1
d_call: TRBD1
clone_size: -

cdr3_aa: CASSLRQASYNEQFF
cdr3_nt: TGCGCCAGCAGCCTGCGACAGGCCTCCTACAATGAGCAGTTCTTC
j_call: TRBJ2-1
v_call: TRBV4-1
d_call: -
clone_size: -

cdr3_aa: CASSSVRSGGRHGYTF
cdr3_nt: TGTGCCAGCAGCTCCGTTCGGAGCGGGGGCAGACATGGCTACACCTTC
j_call: TRBJ1-2
v_call: TRBV11-2
d_call: -
clone_size: -

cdr3_aa: CASSLRSGGTRFGEQFF
cdr3_nt: TGTGCCAGCAGCTTGAGGAGCGGGGGGACGAGATTTGGTGAGCAGTTCTTC
j_call: TRBJ2-1
v_call: TRBV5-4
d_call: TRBD2
clone_size: -

cdr3_aa: CASSTDLPGSYIGNTIYF
cdr3_nt: TGTGCCAGCAGCACCGATTTACCGGGGAGCTATATTGGAAACACCATATATTTT
j_call: TRBJ1-3
v_call: TRBV7-2
d_call: -
clone_size: -

cdr3_aa: CAGLRGSYNEQFF
cdr3_nt: TGTGCGGGACTGCGGGGTTCCTACAATGAGCAGTTCTTC
j_call: TRBJ2-1
v_call: TRBV2
d_call: -
clone_size: -

cdr3_aa: CASSRTIGAYEQYF
cdr3_nt: TGTGCCAGCAGCCGGACGATAGGGGCCTACGAGCAGTACTTC
j_call: TRBJ2-7
v_call: TRBV11-2
d_call: -
clone_size: -

cdr3_aa: CASTGDRVNTGELFF
cdr3_nt: TGTGCCAGTACCGGTGACCGGGTGAACACCGGGGAGCTGTTTTTT
j_call: TRBJ2-2
v_call: TRBV19
d_call: -
clone_size: -

cdr3_aa: CSVLGQDQYYEQYF
cdr3_nt: TGCAGCGTGTTAGGACAGGACCAGTACTACGAGCAGTACTTC
j_call: TRBJ2-7
v_call: TRBV29-1
d_call: TRBD1
clone_size: -

cdr3_aa: CATTSGQGRQPQHF
cdr3_nt: TGTGCCACCACCTCCGGACAGGGGAGGCAGCCCCAGCATTTT
j_call: TRBJ1-5
v_call: TRBV28
d_call: TRBD1
clone_size: once

cdr3_aa: CASSLGWGGGEEGYTF
cdr3_nt: TGTGCCAGCAGCTTAGGGTGGGGCGGAGGTGAAGAGGGCTACACCTTC
j_call: TRBJ1-2
v_call: TRBV11-2
d_call: -
clone_size: -

cdr3_aa: CASSPGTALGWTEAFF
cdr3_nt: TGTGCCAGTAGCCCGGGGACAGCCCTAGGATGGACTGAAGCTTTCTTT
j_call: TRBJ1-1
v_call: TRBV19
d_call: TRBD1
clone_size: -

cdr3_aa: CASSYQGGHEKLFF
cdr3_nt: TGTGCCAGCAGTTATCAGGGGGGTCATGAAAAACTGTTTTTT
j_call: TRBJ1-4
v_call: TRBV6-5
d_call: TRBD1
clone_size: once

cdr3_aa: CSAGAGNTIYF
cdr3_nt: TGCAGTGCGGGGGCAGGAAACACCATATATTTT
j_call: TRBJ1-3
v_call: TRBV20-1
d_call: -
clone_size: -

cdr3_aa: CASSLAGGPLDEQYF
cdr3_nt: TGTGCCAGCAGCCTGGCGGGAGGGCCTCTTGACGAGCAGTACTTC
j_call: TRBJ2-7
v_call: TRBV7-9
d_call: TRBD2
clone_size: -

cdr3_aa: CASSLISTAGGLRGNEQFF
cdr3_nt: TGTGCCAGCAGTTTAATCTCAACTGCGGGGGGGTTACGAGGCAATGAGCAGTTCTTC
j_call: TRBJ2-1
v_call: TRBV27
d_call: TRBD2
clone_size: -

cdr3_aa: CASSFQETQYF
cdr3_nt: TGTGCCAGCAGTTTCCAAGAGACCCAGTACTTC
j_call: TRBJ2-5
v_call: TRBV12-3/TRBV12-4
d_call: -
clone_size: -

cdr3_aa: CARGDTGTGGRNEQFF
cdr3_nt: TGTGCCAGGGGCGACACCGGGACAGGGGGCAGAAATGAGCAGTTCTTC
j_call: TRBJ2-1
v_call: TRBV2
d_call: TRBD1
clone_size: -

cdr3_aa: CASSYSGGNTQYF
cdr3_nt: TGTGCCAGCAGTTACTCGGGGGGAAATACGCAGTATTTT
j_call: TRBJ2-3
v_call: TRBV6-6
d_call: -
clone_size: once

cdr3_aa: CASRTKGGSNYGYTF
cdr3_nt: TGTGCCAGCAGAACCAAGGGGGGGTCTAACTATGGCTACACCTTC
j_call: TRBJ1-2
v_call: TRBV27
d_call: -
clone_size: -

cdr3_aa: CASSPTERRNQPQHF
cdr3_nt: TGTGCCAGCTCACCCACTGAAAGGAGGAATCAGCCCCAGCATTTT
j_call: TRBJ1-5
v_call: TRBV18
d_call: -
clone_size: -

cdr3_aa: CASTNQGRESPLHF
cdr3_nt: TGTGCCAGCACTAATCAGGGGAGGGAATCACCCCTCCACTTT
j_call: TRBJ1-6
v_call: TRBV6-5
d_call: -
clone_size: once

cdr3_aa: CASSSLTGNTEAFF
cdr3_nt: TGTGCCAGCAGCTCCCTGACAGGCAACACTGAAGCTTTCTTT
j_call: TRBJ1-1
v_call: TRBV7-9
d_call: -
clone_size: -